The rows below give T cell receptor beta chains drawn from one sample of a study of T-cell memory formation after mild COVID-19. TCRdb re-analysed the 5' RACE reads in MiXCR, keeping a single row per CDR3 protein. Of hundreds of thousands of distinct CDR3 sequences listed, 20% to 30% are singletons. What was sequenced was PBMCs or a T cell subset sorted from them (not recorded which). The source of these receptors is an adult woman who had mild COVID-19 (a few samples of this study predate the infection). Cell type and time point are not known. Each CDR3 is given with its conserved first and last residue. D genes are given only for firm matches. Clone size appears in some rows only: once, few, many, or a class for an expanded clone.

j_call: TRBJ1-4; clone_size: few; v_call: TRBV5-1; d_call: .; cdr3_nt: TGCGCCAGCAGCTTTAGTACTAATGAAAAACTGTTTTTT; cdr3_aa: CASSFSTNEKLFF
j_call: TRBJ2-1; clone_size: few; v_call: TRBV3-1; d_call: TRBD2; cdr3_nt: TGTGCCAGCAGCCCAGTCCTAGCGGGGGGACACAATGAGCAGTTCTTC; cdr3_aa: CASSPVLAGGHNEQFF
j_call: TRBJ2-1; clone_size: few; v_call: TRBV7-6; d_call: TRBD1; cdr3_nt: TGTGCCAGCAGCTTAAACCGACAGGGGAGCCATGAGCAGTTCTTC; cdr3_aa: CASSLNRQGSHEQFF
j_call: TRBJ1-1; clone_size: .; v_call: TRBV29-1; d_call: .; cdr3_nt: TGCAGCGTCTTCCCAGGGAACACTGAAGCTTTCTTT; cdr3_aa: CSVFPGNTEAFF
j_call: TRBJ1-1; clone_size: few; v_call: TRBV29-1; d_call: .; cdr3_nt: TGCAGCGTTCTCCCGACCGGGCTCACTAACACTGAAGCTTTCTTT; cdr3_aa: CSVLPTGLTNTEAFF
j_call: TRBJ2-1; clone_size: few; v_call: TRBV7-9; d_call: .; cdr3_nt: TGTGCCAGCAGCTCTGGCTCCCCGGCGTTCTTC; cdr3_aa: CASSSGSPAFF
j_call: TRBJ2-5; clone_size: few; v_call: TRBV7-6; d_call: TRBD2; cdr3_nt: TGTGCCAGCAGCTTACAGGGAGGGAGGCGGGAGACCCAGTACTTC; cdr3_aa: CASSLQGGRRETQYF
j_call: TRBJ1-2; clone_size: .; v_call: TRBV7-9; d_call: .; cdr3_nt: TGTGCCAGCAGCTTGCATTACGGCTACACCTTC; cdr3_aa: CASSLHYGYTF
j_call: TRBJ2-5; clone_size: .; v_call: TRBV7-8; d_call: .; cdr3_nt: TGTGCCAGCTATCGGGCGCTGGGGAATGGAGAGACCCAGTACTTC; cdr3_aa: CASYRALGNGETQYF
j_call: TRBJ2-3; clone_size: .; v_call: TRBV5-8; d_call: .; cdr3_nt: TGTGCCAGCAGCTCCCCCGACAGATTCAGCACAGATACGCAGTATTTT; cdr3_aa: CASSSPDRFSTDTQYF
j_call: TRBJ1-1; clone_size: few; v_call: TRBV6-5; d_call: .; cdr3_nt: TGTGCCAGCAGCCACCCCGGCGGGGGGCCGAACACTGAAGCTTTCTTT; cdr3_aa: CASSHPGGGPNTEAFF
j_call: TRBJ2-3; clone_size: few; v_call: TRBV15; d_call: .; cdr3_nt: TGTGCCACCAGCAGAGAAGGAGATACGCAGTATTTT; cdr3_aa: CATSREGDTQYF
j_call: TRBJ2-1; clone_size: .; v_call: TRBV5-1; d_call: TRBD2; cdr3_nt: TGCGCCAGCAGCGAACTAGCGGACTCCTACAATGAGCAGTTCTTC; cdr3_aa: CASSELADSYNEQFF
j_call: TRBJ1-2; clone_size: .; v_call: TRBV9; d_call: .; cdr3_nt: TGTGCCAGCAGCGTAGATCAGGGGAGCTATGGCTACACCTTC; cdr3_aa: CASSVDQGSYGYTF
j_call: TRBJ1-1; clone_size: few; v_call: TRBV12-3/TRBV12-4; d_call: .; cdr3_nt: TGTGCCAGCAGCCAAAGCGCGGTGGTTGAAGCTTTCTTT; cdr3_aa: CASSQSAVVEAFF
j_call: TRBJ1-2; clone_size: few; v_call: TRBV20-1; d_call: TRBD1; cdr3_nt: TGCAGTGCTAGTAATCGTGGACAGGGAAACTATGGCTACACCTTC; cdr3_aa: CSASNRGQGNYGYTF
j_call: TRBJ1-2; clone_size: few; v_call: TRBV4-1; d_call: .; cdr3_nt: TGCGCCAGCAGCCCTCCCGGGGCCCATGGCTACACCTTC; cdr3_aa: CASSPPGAHGYTF
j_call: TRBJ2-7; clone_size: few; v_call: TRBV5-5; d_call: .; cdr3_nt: TGTGCCAGCAGCTTTTGGGGGAGCGACGAGCAGTACTTC; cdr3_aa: CASSFWGSDEQYF
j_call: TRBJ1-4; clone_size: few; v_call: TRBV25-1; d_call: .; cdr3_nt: TGTGCCAGCAGTGATCCCCCGCCTAATGAAAAACTGTTTTTT; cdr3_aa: CASSDPPPNEKLFF
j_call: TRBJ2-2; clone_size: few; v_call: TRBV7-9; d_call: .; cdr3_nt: TGTGCCACGACGGACAGTTTTGGAACCGGGGAGCTGTTTTTT; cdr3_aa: CATTDSFGTGELFF
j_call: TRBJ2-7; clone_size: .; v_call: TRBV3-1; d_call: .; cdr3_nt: TGTGCCAGCAGCCAGGACAGAAAGGGCGAGCAGTACTTC; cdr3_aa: CASSQDRKGEQYF
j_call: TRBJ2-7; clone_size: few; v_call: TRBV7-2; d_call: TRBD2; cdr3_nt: TGTGCCAGCAGCTTACAGCGGGATCTCGAGCAGTACTTC; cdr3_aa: CASSLQRDLEQYF
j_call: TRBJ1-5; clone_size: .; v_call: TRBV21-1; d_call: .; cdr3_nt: TGTGCCAGCGGGGCGTTTATCTTAATGCATGATCAGCCCCAGCATTTT; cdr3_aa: CASGAFILMHDQPQHF
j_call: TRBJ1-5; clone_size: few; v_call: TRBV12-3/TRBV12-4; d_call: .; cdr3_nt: TGTGCCAGCAGGTTGGAGGGTCGGGACAATCAGCCCCAGCATTTT; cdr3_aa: CASRLEGRDNQPQHF
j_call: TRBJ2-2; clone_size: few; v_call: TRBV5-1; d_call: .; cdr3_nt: TGCGCCAGCAGCTTCGGACTTACCGGGTGGGAGCTGTTTTTT; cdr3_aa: CASSFGLTGWELFF
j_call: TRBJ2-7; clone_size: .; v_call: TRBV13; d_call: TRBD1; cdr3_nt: TGTGCCAGCACCTTCTCCGGGACAGGGATCTCCTACGAGCAGTACTTC; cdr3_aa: CASTFSGTGISYEQYF
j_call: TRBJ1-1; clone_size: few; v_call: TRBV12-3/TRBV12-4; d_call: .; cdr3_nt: TGTGCCAGCAGTTTACCGGGGGTAGCTTTCTTT; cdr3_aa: CASSLPGVAFF
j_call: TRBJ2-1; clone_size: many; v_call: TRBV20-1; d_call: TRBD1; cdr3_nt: TGCAGTGCTGCCCCGGGACAGCTCGACAATGAGCAGTTCTTC; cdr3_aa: CSAAPGQLDNEQFF
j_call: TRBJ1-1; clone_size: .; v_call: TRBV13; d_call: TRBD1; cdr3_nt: TGTGCCACACAGGGGGTGCAAGAAGCTTTCTTT; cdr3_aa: CATQGVQEAFF
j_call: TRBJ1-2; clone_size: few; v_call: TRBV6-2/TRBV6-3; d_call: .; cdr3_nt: TGTGCCAGCAGTTACTCGGCAAAGGACTATGGCTACACCTTC; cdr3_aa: CASSYSAKDYGYTF
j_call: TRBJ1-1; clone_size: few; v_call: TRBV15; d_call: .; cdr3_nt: TGTGCCACCAGCAGAGCTAACACTGAAGCTTTCTTT; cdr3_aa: CATSRANTEAFF
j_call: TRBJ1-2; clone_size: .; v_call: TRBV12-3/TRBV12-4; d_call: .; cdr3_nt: TGTGCCAGCAGGATACAGGGCGTTGGCGGCTACACCTTC; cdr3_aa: CASRIQGVGGYTF
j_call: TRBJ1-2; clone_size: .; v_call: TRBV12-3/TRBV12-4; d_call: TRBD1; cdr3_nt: TGTGCCAGCAGTGCAAGGAACCCGGGACAGGGCTATGGCTACACCTTC; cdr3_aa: CASSARNPGQGYGYTF
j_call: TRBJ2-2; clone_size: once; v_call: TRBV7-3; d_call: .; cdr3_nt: TGTGCCAGCAGCCCCGAAAGACTCGGGGAGCTGTTTTTT; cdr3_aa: CASSPERLGELFF
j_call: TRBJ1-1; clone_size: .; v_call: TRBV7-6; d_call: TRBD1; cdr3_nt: TGTGCCAGCAGCTCCGGGACAGGGGGAGGCACTGAAGCTTTCTTT; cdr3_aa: CASSSGTGGGTEAFF
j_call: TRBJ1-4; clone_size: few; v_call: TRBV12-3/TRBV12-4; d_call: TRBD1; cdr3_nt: TGTGCCAGCAGTCCTGGGACAGGGAAAAAACTGTTTTTT; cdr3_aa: CASSPGTGKKLFF
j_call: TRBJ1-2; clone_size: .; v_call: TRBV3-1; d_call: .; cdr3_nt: TGTGCCAGCAGCCGAGTGGGGGGGAACTATGGCTACACCTTC; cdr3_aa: CASSRVGGNYGYTF